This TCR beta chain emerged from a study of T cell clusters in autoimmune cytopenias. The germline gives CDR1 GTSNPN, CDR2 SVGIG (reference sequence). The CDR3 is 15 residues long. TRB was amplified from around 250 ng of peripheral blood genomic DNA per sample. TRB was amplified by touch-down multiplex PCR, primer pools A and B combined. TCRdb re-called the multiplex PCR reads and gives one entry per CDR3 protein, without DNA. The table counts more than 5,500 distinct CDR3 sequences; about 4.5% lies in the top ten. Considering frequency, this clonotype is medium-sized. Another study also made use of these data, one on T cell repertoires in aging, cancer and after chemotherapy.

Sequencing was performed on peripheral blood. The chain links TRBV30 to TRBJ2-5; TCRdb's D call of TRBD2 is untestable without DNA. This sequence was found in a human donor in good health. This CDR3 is CAWSPGRTSQETQYF.